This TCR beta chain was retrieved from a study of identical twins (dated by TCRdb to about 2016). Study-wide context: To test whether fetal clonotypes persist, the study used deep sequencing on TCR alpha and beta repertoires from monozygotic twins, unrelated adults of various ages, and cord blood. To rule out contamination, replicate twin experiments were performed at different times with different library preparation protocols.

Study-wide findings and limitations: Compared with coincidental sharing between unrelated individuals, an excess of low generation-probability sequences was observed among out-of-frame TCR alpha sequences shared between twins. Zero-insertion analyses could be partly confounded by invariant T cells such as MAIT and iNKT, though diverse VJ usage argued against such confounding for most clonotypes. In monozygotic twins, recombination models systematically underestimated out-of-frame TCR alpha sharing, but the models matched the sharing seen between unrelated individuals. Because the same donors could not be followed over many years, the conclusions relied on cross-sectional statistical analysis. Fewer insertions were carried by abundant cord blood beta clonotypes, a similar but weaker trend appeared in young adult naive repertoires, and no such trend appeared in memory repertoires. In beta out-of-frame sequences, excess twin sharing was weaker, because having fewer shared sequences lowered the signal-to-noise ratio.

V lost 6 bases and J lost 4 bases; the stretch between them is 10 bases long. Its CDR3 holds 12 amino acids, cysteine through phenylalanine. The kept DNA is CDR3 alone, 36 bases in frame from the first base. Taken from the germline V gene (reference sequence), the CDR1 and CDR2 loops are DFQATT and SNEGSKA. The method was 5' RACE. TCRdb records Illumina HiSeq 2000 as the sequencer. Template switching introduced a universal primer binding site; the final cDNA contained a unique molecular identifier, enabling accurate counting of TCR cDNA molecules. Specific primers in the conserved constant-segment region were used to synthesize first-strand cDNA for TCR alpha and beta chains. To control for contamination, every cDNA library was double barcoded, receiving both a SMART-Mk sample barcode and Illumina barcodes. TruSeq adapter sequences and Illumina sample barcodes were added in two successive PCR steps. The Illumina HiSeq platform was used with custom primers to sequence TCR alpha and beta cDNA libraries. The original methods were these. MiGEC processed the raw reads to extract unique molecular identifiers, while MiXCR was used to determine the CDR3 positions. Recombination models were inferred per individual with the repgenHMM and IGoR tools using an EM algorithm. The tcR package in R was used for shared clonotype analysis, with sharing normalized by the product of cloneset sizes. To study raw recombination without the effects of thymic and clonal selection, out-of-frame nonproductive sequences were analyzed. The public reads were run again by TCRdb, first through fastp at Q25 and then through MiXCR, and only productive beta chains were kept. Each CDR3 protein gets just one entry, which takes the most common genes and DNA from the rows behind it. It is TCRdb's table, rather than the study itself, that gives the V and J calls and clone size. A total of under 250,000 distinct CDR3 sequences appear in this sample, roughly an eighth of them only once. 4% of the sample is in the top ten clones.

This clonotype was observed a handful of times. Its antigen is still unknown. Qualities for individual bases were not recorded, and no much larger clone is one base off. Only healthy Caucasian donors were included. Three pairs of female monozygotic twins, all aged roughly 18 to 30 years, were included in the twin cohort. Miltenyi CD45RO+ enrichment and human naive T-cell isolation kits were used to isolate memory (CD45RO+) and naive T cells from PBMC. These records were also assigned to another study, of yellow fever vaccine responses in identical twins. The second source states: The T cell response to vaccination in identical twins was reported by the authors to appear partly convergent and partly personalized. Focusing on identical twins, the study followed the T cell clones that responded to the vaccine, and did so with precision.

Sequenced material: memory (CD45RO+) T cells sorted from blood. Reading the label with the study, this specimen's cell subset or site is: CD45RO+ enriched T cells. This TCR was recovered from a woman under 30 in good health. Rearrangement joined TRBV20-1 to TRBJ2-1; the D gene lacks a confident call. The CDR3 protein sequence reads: CSAASKYNEQFF. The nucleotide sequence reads TGCAGTGCGGCTTCGAAGTACAATGAGCAGTTCTTC.